A selection of T cell receptor beta chains follows, all from one sample in a study of beta chain features in type 1 diabetes. Sequencing was performed with immunoSEQ multiplex PCR; in TCRdb, only in-frame clones are kept and a portion is missing. Of some 270,000 clones in the sample, approximately 10% were seen once. The sequenced sample consisted of naive CD4+ T cells from blood. The source of these receptors is a man younger than 45 with type 1 diabetes. CDR3s include the opening cysteine and the closing phenylalanine or tryptophan. The order of the fields is J gene, V gene, D gene, clone size, CDR3 protein, CDR3 DNA. The D gene is left open where the match is weak. Expanded clones are given a class, and other clones once, few, many or no size at all.

j_call: TRBJ2-7; v_call: TRBV4-3; d_call: TRBD2; clone_size: few; cdr3_aa: CASSQDRRGFYEQYF; cdr3_nt: TGCGCCAGCAGCCAAGATAGGCGGGGGTTCTACGAGCAGTACTTC
j_call: TRBJ2-1; v_call: TRBV9; d_call: TRBD2; clone_size: few; cdr3_aa: CASSVGAGGYNEQFF; cdr3_nt: TGTGCCAGCAGCGTAGGAGCGGGGGGGTACAATGAGCAGTTCTTC
j_call: TRBJ2-1; v_call: TRBV7-3; d_call: TRBD2; clone_size: few; cdr3_aa: CASSLIPGLGLSEQFF; cdr3_nt: TGTGCCAGCAGCTTAATTCCGGGACTAGGACTCAGTGAGCAGTTCTTC
j_call: TRBJ1-1; v_call: TRBV5-4; d_call: TRBD1; clone_size: .; cdr3_aa: CASTYGQGAGNTEAFF; cdr3_nt: TGTGCCAGCACCTACGGCCAGGGGGCGGGAAACACTGAAGCTTTCTTT
j_call: TRBJ2-7; v_call: TRBV15; d_call: .; clone_size: .; cdr3_aa: CATSKEIRDLVREQYF; cdr3_nt: TGTGCCACCAGCAAGGAAATCCGGGATTTAGTGAGGGAGCAGTACTTC
j_call: TRBJ2-6; v_call: TRBV7-3; d_call: .; clone_size: few; cdr3_aa: CASSGAISGANVLTF; cdr3_nt: TGTGCCAGCAGCGGGGCCATCTCTGGGGCCAACGTCCTGACTTTC
j_call: TRBJ1-1; v_call: TRBV29-1; d_call: TRBD1; clone_size: few; cdr3_aa: CSVNRDRGGEAFF; cdr3_nt: TGCAGCGTGAACCGGGACAGGGGAGGTGAAGCTTTCTTT
j_call: TRBJ2-3; v_call: TRBV7-8; d_call: TRBD2; clone_size: .; cdr3_aa: CASSLRGLAGRPDTQYF; cdr3_nt: TGTGCCAGCAGCTTAAGAGGACTAGCGGGGAGGCCAGATACGCAGTATTTT
j_call: TRBJ2-5; v_call: TRBV7-9; d_call: TRBD2; clone_size: few; cdr3_aa: CASSSGLEGTQYF; cdr3_nt: TGTGCCAGCAGCTCGGGACTAGAAGGGACCCAGTACTTC
j_call: TRBJ1-2; v_call: TRBV7-2; d_call: .; clone_size: .; cdr3_aa: CASISGENYGYTF; cdr3_nt: TGTGCCAGCATAAGCGGCGAGAACTATGGCTACACCTTC
j_call: TRBJ1-1; v_call: TRBV7-3; d_call: .; clone_size: few; cdr3_aa: CASSFNGASEAFF; cdr3_nt: TGTGCCAGCAGCTTTAATGGGGCCTCTGAAGCTTTCTTT
j_call: TRBJ1-6; v_call: TRBV7-9; d_call: .; clone_size: .; cdr3_aa: CASSFGGRDNSPLHF; cdr3_nt: TGTGCCAGCAGCTTTGGGGGCAGGGATAATTCACCCCTCCACTTT
j_call: TRBJ2-7; v_call: TRBV6-6; d_call: TRBD1; clone_size: few; cdr3_aa: CASRTGQGIYEQYF; cdr3_nt: TGTGCCAGCAGGACGGGACAGGGAATCTACGAGCAGTACTTC
j_call: TRBJ1-2; v_call: TRBV9; d_call: .; clone_size: .; cdr3_aa: CASSVAVARNYGYTF; cdr3_nt: TGTGCCAGCAGCGTGGCAGTCGCGCGGAACTATGGCTACACCTTC
j_call: TRBJ1-5; v_call: TRBV29-1; d_call: TRBD1; clone_size: few; cdr3_aa: CSPGRDRVGQPQHF; cdr3_nt: TGCAGCCCTGGGAGGGACAGGGTGGGTCAGCCCCAGCATTTT
j_call: TRBJ2-1; v_call: TRBV18; d_call: TRBD2; clone_size: .; cdr3_aa: CASLFTGRRSYNEQFF; cdr3_nt: TGTGCCAGCTTATTCACCGGGAGGCGGTCCTACAATGAGCAGTTCTTC
j_call: TRBJ2-5; v_call: TRBV15; d_call: .; clone_size: few; cdr3_aa: CATSRAGETQYF; cdr3_nt: TGTGCCACCAGCAGAGCAGGGGAGACCCAGTACTTC
j_call: TRBJ2-5; v_call: TRBV6-5; d_call: .; clone_size: few; cdr3_aa: CASKRTIYQETQYF; cdr3_nt: TGTGCCAGCAAAAGGACAATATACCAAGAGACCCAGTACTTC
j_call: TRBJ2-1; v_call: TRBV6-5; d_call: .; clone_size: few; cdr3_aa: CASSYDWGTYNEQFF; cdr3_nt: TGTGCCAGCAGTTACGACTGGGGCACCTACAATGAGCAGTTCTTC
j_call: TRBJ1-5; v_call: TRBV6-1; d_call: TRBD1; clone_size: few; cdr3_aa: CASSPGQGLWPQHF; cdr3_nt: TGTGCCAGCAGCCCGGGACAGGGATTGTGGCCCCAGCATTTT
j_call: TRBJ2-2; v_call: TRBV19; d_call: TRBD1; clone_size: few; cdr3_aa: CASSITGTGLVGELFF; cdr3_nt: TGTGCCAGTAGTATTACCGGGACAGGGCTCGTCGGGGAGCTGTTTTTT
j_call: TRBJ1-2; v_call: TRBV4-1; d_call: .; clone_size: few; cdr3_aa: CASSQPGTLRQGYTF; cdr3_nt: TGCGCCAGCAGCCAACCCGGGACTCTCCGGCAGGGCTACACCTTC